Included here is one T cell receptor beta chain sequence, with context. Its antigen specificity is not known. Within one base of it there is no much larger clone, and no base qualities were kept. This sample is part of a study of Ad26.COV2.S vaccination and SARS-CoV-2 variants (dated by TCRdb to about 2021). The study in broad terms: Vaccine-arm donors came from COV1001, a multicentre, randomized, double-blind, placebo-controlled phase I-IIa trial of Ad26.COV2.S in healthy adults. Ad26.COV2.S was administered intramuscularly at a dose of 5x10^10 or 1x10^11 viral particles, either as one shot or as two shots given 56 days apart. Investigators did not know the trial group allocation while performing experiments and assessing outcomes. The TCR-sequenced set comprised approximately 32 samples: some 20 Ad26.COV2.S vaccine recipients, 5 placebo recipients and 8 SARS-CoV-2 convalescent individuals. The specificity and breadth of SARS-CoV-2-reactive T cell receptors after Ad26.COV2.S vaccination were assessed by TCRbeta repertoire sequencing. Trial participants were randomized into five groups of five, in which low-dose or high-dose Ad26.COV2.S was given once or twice, or placebo was given on both occasions. What the authors observed across the whole study: According to the authors, total T cell responses may have been underestimated by the TCR breadth and depth analyses. After vaccination, spike-specific CD8+ and CD4+ T cell responses were reported to show substantial breadth. Ad26.COV2.S recipients had higher spike-specific TCR breadth than placebo recipients (P = 0.0014). Vaccine and placebo recipients had comparable non-spike TCR breadth, which fits with the vaccine containing only spike. Comparing responses between vaccine doses or regimens was not something the study was powered to do.

The treatment or condition label, read with the paper, signifies: 19 received Ad26.COV2.S at low or high dose, single or two shots; 5 received placebo; per-sample allocation not given. For vaccine and placebo recipients, repertoires were sequenced using samples collected on day 63 after the first injection. Between 29 July and 7 August 2020, Cohort 1b enrolled 25 adults aged 18-55 years at one site in Boston, USA. Ad26.COV2.S was a replication-incompetent adenovirus type 26 vector expressing a prefusion-stabilized SARS-CoV-2 spike protein from the original Wuhan strain. The immunoSEQ Assay was the method used to sequence TCRbeta CDR3 regions. After extraction, genomic DNA underwent amplification by bias-controlled multiplex PCR, followed by high-throughput sequencing. The original methods were these. Collapsing and filtering of sequences were performed to quantify the absolute abundance of each unique TCRbeta CDR3 region. Usable DNA was measured by amplifying reference genes present in all nucleated cells, and TCRbeta template counts were normalized to that usable DNA to estimate T cell fraction. Repertoire TCRs were annotated as SARS-CoV-2-specific when V gene, CDR3 amino acid sequence and J gene were exactly matched to a known reactive TCR set. The reference SARS-CoV-2 TCR set was obtained from MIRA and was filtered for enrichment in COVID-19-positive ImmuneCODE repertoires, whereby public or cross-reactive TCRs were removed. Drawing on the MIRA antigens, annotated TCRs were analysed further at the level of specific ORF or position within ORF. Depth was the summed frequency of annotated unique rearrangements, while breadth was defined as annotated unique rearrangements over total unique productive rearrangements. Two-sided Wilcoxon rank-sum tests were applied when comparing TCR breadth between groups. TCRdb retrieved this table from immuneACCESS and kept in-frame rearrangements only. Not all clones are present; in checked studies, unresolved V genes account for under half, and no reason is known for the remainder. That table gives V, J and clone size, and the DNA gave D and trimming. The sample table holds about 410,000 clones, of which about 90% were seen once. The ten largest clones add up to under 2% of the sample.

V and J are truncated by 4 bases and 2 bases respectively, leaving an intervening sequence of 10 bases. Including cysteine and phenylalanine, the CDR3 has 14 amino acids. The read is trimmed to its CDR3 DNA, 42 bases read in frame from base 1. The germline V gene yields SGHDT for CDR1 and YYEEEE for CDR2. This material consisted of peripheral blood, taken in a trial of Ad26.COV2.S vaccine versus placebo. The receptor's source is a person aged 18 to 65 who received the Ad26.COV2.S COVID-19 vaccine or a placebo. This chain is built from TRBV5-6 and TRBJ2-1; the D gene identity is not certain. The nucleotide sequence reads TGTGCCAGCAGCCTGTACACCGCCTACAATGAGCAGTTCTTC. Its protein product is CASSLYTAYNEQFF.